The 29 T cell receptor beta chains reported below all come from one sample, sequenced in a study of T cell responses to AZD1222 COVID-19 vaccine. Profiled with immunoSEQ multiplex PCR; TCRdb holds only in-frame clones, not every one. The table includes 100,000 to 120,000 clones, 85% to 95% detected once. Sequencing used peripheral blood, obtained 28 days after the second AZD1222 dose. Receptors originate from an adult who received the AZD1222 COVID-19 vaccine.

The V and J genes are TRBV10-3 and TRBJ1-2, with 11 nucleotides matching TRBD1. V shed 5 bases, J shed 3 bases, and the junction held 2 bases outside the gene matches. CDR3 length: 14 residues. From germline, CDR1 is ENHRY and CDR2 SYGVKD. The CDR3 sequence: CAISPGQGDYGYTF. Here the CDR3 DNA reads TGTGCCATCAGTCCGGGACAGGGGGACTATGGCTACACCTTC.

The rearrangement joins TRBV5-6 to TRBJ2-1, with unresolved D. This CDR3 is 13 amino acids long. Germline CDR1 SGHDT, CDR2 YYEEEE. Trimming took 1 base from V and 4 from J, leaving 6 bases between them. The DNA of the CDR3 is TGTGCCAGCAGCTTGATTCGGTACAATGAGCAGTTCTTC. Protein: CASSLIRYNEQFF.

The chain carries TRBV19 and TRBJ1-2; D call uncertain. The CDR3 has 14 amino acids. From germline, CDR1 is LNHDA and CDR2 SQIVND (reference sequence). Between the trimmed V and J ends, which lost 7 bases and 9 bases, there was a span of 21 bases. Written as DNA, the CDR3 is TGTGCCAGTACCCAAGCGGGAGGGCCGCATCGCTACACCTTC. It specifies CASTQAGGPHRYTF.

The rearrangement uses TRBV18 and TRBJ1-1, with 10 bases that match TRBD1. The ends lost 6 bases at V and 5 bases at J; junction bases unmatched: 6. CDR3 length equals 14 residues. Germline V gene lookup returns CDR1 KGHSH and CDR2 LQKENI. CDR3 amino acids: CASSLDRGKTEAFF. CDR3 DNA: TGTGCCAGCTCGTTGGACAGGGGGAAAACTGAAGCTTTCTTT.

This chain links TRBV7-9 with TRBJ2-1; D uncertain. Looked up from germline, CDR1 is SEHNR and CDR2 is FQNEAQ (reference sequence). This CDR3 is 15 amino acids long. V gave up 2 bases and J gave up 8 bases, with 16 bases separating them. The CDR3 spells CASSLRPQLTDEQFF. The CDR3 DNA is TGTGCCAGCAGCTTACGACCCCAGCTAACCGATGAGCAGTTCTTC.

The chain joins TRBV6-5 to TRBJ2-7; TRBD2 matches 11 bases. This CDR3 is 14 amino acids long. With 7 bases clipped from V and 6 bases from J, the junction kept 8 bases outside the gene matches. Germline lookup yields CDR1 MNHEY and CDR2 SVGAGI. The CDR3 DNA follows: TGTGCCAGCACTTCGACTAGCGGGGTTGGCGAGCAGTACTTC. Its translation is CASTSTSGVGEQYF.

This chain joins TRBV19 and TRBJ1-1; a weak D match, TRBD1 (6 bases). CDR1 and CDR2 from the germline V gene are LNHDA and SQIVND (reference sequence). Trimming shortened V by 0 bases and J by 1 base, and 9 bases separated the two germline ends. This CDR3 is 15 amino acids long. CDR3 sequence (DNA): TGTGCCAGTAGTATAGATCGACAGGCGAACACTGAAGCTTTCTTT. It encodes CASSIDRQANTEAFF.

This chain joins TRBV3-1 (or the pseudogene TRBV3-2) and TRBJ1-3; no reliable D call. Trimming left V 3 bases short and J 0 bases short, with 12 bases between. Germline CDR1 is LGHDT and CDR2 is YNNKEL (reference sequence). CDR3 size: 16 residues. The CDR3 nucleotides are TGTGCCAGCAGCCACGGGAACACGGGCTCTGGAAACACCATATATTTT. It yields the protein CASSHGNTGSGNTIYF.

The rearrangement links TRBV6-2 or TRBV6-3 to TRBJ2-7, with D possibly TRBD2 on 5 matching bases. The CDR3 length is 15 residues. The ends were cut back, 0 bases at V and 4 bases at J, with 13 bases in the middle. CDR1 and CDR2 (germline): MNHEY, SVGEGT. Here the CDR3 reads CASSYSRTLPYEQYF. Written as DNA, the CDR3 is TGTGCCAGCAGTTACTCCAGGACTCTCCCGTACGAGCAGTACTTC.

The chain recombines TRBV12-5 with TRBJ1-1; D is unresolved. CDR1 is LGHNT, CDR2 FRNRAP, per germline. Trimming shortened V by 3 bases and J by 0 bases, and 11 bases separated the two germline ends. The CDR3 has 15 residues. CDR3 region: CASGFNPGMNTEAFF. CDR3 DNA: TGTGCTAGTGGTTTTAATCCAGGAATGAACACTGAAGCTTTCTTT.

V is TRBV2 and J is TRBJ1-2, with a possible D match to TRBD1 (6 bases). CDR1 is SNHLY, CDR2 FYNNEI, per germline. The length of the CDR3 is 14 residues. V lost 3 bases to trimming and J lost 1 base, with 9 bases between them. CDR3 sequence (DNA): TGTGCCAGCAGTGAGGACAGCTTTAACTATGGCTACACCTTC. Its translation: CASSEDSFNYGYTF.

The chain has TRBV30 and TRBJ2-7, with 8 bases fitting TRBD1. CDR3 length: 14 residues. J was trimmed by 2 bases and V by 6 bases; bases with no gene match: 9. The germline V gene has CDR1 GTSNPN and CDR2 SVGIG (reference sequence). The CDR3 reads CACLGQGSPYEQYF. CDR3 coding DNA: TGTGCCTGCCTAGGACAGGGAAGCCCCTACGAGCAGTACTTC.

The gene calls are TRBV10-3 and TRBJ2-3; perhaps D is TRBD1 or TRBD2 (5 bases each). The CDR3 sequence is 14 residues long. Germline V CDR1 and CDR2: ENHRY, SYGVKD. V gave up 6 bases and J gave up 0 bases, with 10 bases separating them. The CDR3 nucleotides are TGTGCCATCAGGGACGGGACCAGCACAGATACGCAGTATTTT. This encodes CAIRDGTSTDTQYF.

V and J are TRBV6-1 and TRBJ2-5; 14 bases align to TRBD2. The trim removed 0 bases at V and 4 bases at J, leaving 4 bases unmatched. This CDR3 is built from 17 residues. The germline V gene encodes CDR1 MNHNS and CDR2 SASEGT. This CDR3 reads CASSEAGLAGGRETQYF. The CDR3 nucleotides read TGTGCCAGCAGTGAAGCAGGACTAGCGGGAGGTAGAGAGACCCAGTACTTC.

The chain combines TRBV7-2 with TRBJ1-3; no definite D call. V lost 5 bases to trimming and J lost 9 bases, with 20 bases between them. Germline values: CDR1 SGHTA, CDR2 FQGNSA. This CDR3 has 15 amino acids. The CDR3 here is CASSPGGYLRGTIYF. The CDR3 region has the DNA TGTGCCAGCAGCCCCGGTGGGTACCTCCGCGGCACCATATATTTT.

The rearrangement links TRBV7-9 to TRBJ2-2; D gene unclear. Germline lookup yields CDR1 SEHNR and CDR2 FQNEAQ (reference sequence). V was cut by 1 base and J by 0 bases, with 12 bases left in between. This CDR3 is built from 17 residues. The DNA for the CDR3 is TGTGCCAGCAGCTTAGTGGCAGCTACCTCGAACACCGGGGAGCTGTTTTTT. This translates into CASSLVAATSNTGELFF.

CDR3 DNA: TGTGCCAGCAGTTCCGACGATTACAGAGGAGAAAAACTGTTTTTT. Translating gives CASSSDDYRGEKLFF. The V and J genes are TRBV6-5 and TRBJ1-4; D not certain. The V gene's germline CDR1 is MNHEY and CDR2 SVGAGI. CDR3 length equals 15 residues. The V gene lost 4 bases and the J gene lost 8 bases, with 17 bases spanning the gap.

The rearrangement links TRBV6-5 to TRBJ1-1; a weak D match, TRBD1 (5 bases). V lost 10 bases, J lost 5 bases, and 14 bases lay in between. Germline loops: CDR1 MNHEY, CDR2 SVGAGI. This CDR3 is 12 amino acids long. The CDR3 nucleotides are TGTGCCACCAGGGATATATGGACTGAAGCTTTCTTT. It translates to CATRDIWTEAFF.

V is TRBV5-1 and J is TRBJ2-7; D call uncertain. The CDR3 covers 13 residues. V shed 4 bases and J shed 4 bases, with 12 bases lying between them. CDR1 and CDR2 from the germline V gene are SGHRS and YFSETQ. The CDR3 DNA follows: TGCGCCAGCAGCCCGTCTGAGATGTACGAGCAGTACTTC. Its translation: CASSPSEMYEQYF. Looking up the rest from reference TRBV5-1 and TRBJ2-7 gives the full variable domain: KAGVTQTPRYLIKTRGQQVTLSCSPISGHRSVSWYQQTPGQGLQFLFEYFSETQRNKGNFPGRFSGRQFSNSRSEMNVSTLELGDSALYLCASSPSEMYEQYFGPGTRLTVT.

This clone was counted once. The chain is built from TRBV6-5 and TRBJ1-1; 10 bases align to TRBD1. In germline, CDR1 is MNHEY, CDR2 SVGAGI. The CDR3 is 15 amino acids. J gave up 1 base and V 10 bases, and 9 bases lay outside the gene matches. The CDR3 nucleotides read TGTGCCACCTGGGACAGGGGCGATTGGAACACTGAAGCTTTCTTT. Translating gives CATWDRGDWNTEAFF.

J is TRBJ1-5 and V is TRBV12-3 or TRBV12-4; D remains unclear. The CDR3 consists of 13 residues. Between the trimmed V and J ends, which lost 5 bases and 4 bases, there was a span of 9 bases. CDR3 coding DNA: TGTGCCAGCAGTATACACGAAAATCAGCCCCAGCATTTT. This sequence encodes CASSIHENQPQHF.

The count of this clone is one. CDR3: CASSYAYNEQFF. As DNA, the CDR3 is TGTGCCAGCAGTTACGCCTACAATGAGCAGTTCTTC. This chain uses TRBV28 with TRBJ2-1; D is undetermined. V gave up 4 bases and J gave up 2 bases, with 3 bases separating them. The CDR3 contains 12 residues. The germline gives CDR1 MDHEN, CDR2 SYDVKM.

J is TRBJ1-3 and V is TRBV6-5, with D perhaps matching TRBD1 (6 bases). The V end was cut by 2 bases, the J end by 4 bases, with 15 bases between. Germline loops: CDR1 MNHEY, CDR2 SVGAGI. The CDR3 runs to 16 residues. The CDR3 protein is CASSYQGHIIGNTIYF. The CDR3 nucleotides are TGTGCCAGCAGTTACCAGGGACACATAATCGGAAACACCATATATTTT.

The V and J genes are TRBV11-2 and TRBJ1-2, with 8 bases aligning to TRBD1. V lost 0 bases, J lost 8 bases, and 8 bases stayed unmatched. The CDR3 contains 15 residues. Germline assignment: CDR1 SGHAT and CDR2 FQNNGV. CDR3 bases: TGTGCCAGCAGCTTAGATTTGGGACAGGCCGGGGGCTACACCTTC. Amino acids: CASSLDLGQAGGYTF. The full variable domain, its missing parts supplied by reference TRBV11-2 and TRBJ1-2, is EAGVAQSPRYKIIEKRQSVAFWCNPISGHATLYWYQQILGQGPKLLIQFQNNGVVDDSQLPKDRFSAERLKGVDSTLKIQPAKLEDSAVYLCASSLDLGQAGGYTFGSGTRLTVV.

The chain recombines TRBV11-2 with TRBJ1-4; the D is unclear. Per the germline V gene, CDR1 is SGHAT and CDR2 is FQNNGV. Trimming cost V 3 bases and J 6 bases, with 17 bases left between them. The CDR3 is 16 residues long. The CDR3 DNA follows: TGTGCCAGCAGCTTTGCTTGGGCCCGATCGTATGAAAAACTGTTTTTT. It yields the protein CASSFAWARSYEKLFF.

CDR3 amino acids: CASSLGETGGNTIYF. The CDR3 DNA follows: TGCGCCAGCAGCTTGGGTGAGACAGGAGGAAACACCATATATTTT. The chain links TRBV5-1 to TRBJ1-3; D perhaps matches TRBD1 (6 bases). V lost 0 bases and J 4 bases, leaving 11 bases between the germline ends. This CDR3 is built from 15 residues. Germline V lookup: CDR1 SGHRS, CDR2 YFSETQ.

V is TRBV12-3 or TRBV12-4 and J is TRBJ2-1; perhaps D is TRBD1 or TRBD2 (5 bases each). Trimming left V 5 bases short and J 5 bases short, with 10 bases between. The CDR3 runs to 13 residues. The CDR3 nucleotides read TGTGCCAGCAGTCCCATGGGACACAATGAGCAGTTCTTC. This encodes CASSPMGHNEQFF.

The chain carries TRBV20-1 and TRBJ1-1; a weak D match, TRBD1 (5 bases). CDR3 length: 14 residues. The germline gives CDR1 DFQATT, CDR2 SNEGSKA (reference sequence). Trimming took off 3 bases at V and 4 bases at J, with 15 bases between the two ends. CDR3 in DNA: TGCAGTGCTAGTCTTGGCCAGGGAGGCACTGAAGCTTTCTTT. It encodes CSASLGQGGTEAFF.

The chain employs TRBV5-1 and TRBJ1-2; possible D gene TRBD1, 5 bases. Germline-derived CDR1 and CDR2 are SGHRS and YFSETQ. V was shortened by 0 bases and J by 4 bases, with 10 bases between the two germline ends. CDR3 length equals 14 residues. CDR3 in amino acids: CASSLGSGLYGYTF. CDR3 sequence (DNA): TGCGCCAGCAGCTTGGGTTCAGGGCTCTATGGCTACACCTTC.